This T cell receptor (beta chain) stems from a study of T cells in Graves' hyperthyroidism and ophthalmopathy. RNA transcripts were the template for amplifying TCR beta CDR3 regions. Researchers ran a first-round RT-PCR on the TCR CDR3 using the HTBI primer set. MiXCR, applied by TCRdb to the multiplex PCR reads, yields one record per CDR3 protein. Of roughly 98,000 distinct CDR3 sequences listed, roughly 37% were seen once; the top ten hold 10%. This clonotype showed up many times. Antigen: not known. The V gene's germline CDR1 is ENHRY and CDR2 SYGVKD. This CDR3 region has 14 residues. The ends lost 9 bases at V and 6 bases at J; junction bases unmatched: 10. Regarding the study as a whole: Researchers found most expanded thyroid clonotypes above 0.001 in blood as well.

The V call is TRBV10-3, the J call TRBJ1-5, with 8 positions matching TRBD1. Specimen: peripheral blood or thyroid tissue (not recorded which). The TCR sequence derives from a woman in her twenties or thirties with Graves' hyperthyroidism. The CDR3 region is CAIQDGQGSQPQHF. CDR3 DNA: TGTGCCATTCAAGACGGACAGGGAAGTCAGCCCCAGCATTTT.